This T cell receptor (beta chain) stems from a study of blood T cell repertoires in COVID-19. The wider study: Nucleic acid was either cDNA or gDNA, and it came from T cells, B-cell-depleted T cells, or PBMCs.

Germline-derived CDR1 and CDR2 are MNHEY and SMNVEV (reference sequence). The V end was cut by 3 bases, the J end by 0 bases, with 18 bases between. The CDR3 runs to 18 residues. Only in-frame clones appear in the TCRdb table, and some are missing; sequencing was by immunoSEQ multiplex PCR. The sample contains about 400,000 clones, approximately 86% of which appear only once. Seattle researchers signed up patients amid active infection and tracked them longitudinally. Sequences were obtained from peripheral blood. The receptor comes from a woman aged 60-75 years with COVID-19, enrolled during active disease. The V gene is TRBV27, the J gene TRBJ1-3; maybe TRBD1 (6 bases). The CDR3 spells CASSLSGTLLNSGNTIYF. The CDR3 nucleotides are TGTGCCAGCAGTTTGTCCGGGACATTACTCAACTCTGGAAACACCATATATTTT.